Given below is one T cell receptor (beta chain) in context. Antigen: not known. Making TCR cDNA involved 5'RACE template switching, which added UMIs and a universal primer site. TCRdb analysed the 5' RACE reads with MiXCR anew, one entry per CDR3 protein. The sample holds tens of thousands of distinct CDR3 sequences; less than 8.5% are singletons and the top ten take about 38%. This entry belongs to a study of T cells after yellow fever vaccination. The overall study: Fractions low in cell number were prepared with SMART-Seq v4 Ultra Low Input. Overall study findings and caveats: Abundant clonotypes from the bulk population could contaminate FACS-sorted repertoires.

The germline gives CDR1 SGHTA, CDR2 FQGNSA. The CDR3 has 19 residues. V lost 4 bases and J 1 base, leaving 26 bases between the germline ends. The TCR was taken from a man between 25 and 39 years old who received the YFV17D yellow fever vaccine. The material was CD8+ T cells sorted from PBMCs, obtained 15 days after the yellow fever booster vaccination. V is TRBV7-2 and J is TRBJ2-7; tentatively, D is TRBD1 (6 bases). The CDR3: CASSSPRDTTLVGSYEQYF. CDR3 sequence (DNA): TGTGCCAGCAGCTCCCCCCGGGACACTACTTTGGTGGGATCCTACGAGCAGTACTTC.